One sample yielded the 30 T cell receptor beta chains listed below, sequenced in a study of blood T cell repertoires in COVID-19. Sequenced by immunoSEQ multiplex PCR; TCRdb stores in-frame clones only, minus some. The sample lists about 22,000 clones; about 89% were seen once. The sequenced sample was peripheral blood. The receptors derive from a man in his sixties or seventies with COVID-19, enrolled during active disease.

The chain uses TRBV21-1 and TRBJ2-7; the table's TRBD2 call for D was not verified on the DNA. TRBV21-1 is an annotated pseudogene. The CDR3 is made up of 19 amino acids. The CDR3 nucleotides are TGTGCCAGCAGCAAAGGAAGGGGACTAGCGGGGGGTCGAGCCTACGAGCAGTACTTC. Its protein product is CASSKGRGLAGGRAYEQYF.

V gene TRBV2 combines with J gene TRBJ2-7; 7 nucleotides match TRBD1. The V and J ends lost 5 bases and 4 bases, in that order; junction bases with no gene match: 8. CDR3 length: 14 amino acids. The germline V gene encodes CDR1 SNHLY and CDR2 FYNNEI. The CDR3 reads CASSSTGKRYEQYF. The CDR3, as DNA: TGTGCCAGCAGTTCGACAGGGAAGCGGTACGAGCAGTACTTC. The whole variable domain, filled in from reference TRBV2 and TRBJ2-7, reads EPEVTQTPSHQVTQMGQEVILRCVPISNHLYFYWYRQILGQKVEFLVSFYNNEISEKSEIFDDQFSVERPDGSNFTLKIRSTKLEDSAMYFCASSSTGKRYEQYFGPGTRLTVT.

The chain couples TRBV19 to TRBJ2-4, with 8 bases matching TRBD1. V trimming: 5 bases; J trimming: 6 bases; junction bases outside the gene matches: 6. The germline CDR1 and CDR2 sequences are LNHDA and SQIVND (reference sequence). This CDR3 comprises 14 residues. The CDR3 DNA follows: TGTGCCAGTAGTCCCTGGACAGGGACAAACATTCAGTACTTC. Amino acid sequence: CASSPWTGTNIQYF.

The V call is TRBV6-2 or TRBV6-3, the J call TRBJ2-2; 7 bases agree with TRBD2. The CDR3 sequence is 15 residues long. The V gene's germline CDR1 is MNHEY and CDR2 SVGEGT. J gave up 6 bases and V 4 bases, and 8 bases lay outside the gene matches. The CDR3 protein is CASSLGGSSAGELFF. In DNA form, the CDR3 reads TGTGCCAGCAGTTTGGGCGGGAGTTCGGCCGGGGAGCTGTTTTTT.

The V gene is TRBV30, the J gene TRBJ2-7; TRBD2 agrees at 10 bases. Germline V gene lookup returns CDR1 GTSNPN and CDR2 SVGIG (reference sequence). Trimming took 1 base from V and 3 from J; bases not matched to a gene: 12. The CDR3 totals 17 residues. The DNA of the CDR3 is TGTGCCTGGAGTGAGGGGTTCCTAGCGGGAGTAAACTACGAGCAGTACTTC. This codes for CAWSEGFLAGVNYEQYF.

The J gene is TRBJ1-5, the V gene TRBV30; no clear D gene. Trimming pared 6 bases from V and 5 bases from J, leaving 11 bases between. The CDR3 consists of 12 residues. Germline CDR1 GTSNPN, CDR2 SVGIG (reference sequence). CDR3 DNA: TGTGCCTGCTCCCAGTACGATCAGCCCCAGCATTTT. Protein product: CACSQYDQPQHF.

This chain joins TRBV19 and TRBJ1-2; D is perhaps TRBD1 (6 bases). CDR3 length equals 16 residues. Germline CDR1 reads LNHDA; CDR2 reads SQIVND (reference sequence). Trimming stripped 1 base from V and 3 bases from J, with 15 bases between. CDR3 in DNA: TGTGCCAGTAGTATAGCCCCTGAGGACAGAGACTATGGCTACACCTTC. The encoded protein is CASSIAPEDRDYGYTF.

DNA of the CDR3: TGTGCCAGCAGTTGGGGACTAGCGGGGGACTCCTACGAGCAGTACTTC. Translated, it gives CASSWGLAGDSYEQYF. The chain employs TRBV5-6 and TRBJ2-7, with 14 bases that match TRBD2. Per germline, CDR1 SGHDT and CDR2 YYEEEE. V was clipped by 5 bases and J by 0 bases; unmatched bases: 4. The CDR3 sequence is 16 residues long. Full variable domain (remainder filled in from reference TRBV5-6 and TRBJ2-7): DAGVTQSPTHLIKTRGQQVTLRCSPKSGHDTVSWYQQALGQGPQFIFQYYEEEERQRGNFPDRFSGHQFPNYSSELNVNALLLGDSALYLCASSWGLAGDSYEQYFGPGTRLTVT.

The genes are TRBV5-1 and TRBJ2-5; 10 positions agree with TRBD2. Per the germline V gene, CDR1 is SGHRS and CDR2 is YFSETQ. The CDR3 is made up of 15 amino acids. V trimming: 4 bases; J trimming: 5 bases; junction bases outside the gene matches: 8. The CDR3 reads CASSTGTSDMETQYF. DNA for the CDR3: TGCGCCAGCAGCACCGGGACTAGCGATATGGAGACCCAGTACTTC.

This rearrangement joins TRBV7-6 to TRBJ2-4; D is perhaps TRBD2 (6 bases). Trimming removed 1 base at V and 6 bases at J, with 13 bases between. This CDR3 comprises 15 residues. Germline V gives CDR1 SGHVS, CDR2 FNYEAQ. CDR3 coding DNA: TGTGCCAGCAGCTTAGGTCCGGGAGTGGTAAACATTCAGTACTTC. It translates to CASSLGPGVVNIQYF. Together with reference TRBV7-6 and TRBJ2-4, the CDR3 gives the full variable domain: GAGVSQSPRYKVTKRGQDVALRCDPISGHVSLYWYRQALGQGPEFLTYFNYEAQQDKSGLPNDRFSAERPEGSISTLTIQRTEQRDSAMYRCASSLGPGVVNIQYFGAGTRLSVL.

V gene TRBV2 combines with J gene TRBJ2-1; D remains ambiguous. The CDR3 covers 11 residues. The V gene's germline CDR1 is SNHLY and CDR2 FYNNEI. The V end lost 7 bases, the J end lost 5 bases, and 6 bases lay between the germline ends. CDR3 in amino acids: CASMRNNEQFF. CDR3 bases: TGTGCCAGCATGAGGAACAATGAGCAGTTCTTC.

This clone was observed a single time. CDR3 DNA sequence: TGCGCCAGCAGCTTGCGGACAGGGACGAACACCGGGGAGCTGTTTTTT. Residues: CASSLRTGTNTGELFF. The rearrangement uses TRBV5-1 and TRBJ2-2; 8 bases map to TRBD1. Looked up from germline, CDR1 is SGHRS and CDR2 is YFSETQ. Trimming cost V 1 base and J 0 bases; bases outside gene matches: 2. The CDR3 sequence is 16 residues long. Full variable domain (missing parts from reference TRBV5-1 and TRBJ2-2): KAGVTQTPRYLIKTRGQQVTLSCSPISGHRSVSWYQQTPGQGLQFLFEYFSETQRNKGNFPGRFSGRQFSNSRSEMNVSTLELGDSALYLCASSLRTGTNTGELFFGEGSRLTVL.

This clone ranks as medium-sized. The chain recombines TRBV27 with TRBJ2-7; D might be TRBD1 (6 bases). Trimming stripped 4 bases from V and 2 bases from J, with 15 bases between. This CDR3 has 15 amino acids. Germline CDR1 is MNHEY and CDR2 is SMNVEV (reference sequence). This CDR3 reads CASSSTGTQTYEQYF. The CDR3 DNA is TGTGCCAGCAGTTCAACCGGGACACAAACCTACGAGCAGTACTTC.

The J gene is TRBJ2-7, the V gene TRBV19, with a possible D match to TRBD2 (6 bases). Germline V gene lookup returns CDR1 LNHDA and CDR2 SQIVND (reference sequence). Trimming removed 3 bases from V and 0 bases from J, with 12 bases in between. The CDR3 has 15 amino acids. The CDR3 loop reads CASSIFGGNSYEQYF. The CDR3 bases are TGTGCCAGTAGTATCTTTGGCGGGAACTCCTACGAGCAGTACTTC.

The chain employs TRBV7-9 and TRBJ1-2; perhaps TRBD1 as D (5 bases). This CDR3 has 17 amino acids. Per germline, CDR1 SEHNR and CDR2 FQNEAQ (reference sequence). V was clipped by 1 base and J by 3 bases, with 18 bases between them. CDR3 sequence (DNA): TGTGCCAGCAGCTTAGTATCTTCTCGGGGGACGTACTATGGCTACACCTTC. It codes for CASSLVSSRGTYYGYTF.

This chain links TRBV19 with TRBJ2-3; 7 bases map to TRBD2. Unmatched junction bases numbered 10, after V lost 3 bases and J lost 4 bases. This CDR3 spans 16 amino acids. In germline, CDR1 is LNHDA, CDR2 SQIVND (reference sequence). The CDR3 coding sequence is TGTGCCAGTAGTATTAGTTCAGGGAGGGTTTCAGATACGCAGTATTTT. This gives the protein CASSISSGRVSDTQYF.

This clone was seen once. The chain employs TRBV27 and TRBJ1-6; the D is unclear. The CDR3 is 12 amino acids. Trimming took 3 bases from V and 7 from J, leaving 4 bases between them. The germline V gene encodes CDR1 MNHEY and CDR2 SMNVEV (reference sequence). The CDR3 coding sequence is TGTGCCAGCAGTTTCCAAAATTCACCCCTCCACTTT. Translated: CASSFQNSPLHF.

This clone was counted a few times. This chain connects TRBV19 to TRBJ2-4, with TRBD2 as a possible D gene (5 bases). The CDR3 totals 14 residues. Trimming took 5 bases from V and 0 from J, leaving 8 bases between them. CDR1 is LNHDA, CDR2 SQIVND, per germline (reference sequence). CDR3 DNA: TGTGCCAGTAGTTTCGGACTAGCCAAAAACATTCAGTACTTC. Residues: CASSFGLAKNIQYF. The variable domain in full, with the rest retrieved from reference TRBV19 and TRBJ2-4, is DGGITQSPKYLFRKEGQNVTLSCEQNLNHDAMYWYRQDPGQGLRLIYYSQIVNDFQKGDIAEGYSVSREKKESFPLTVTSAQKNPTAFYLCASSFGLAKNIQYFGAGTRLSVL.

The CDR3, as DNA: TGTGCCAGCAGTTCCCTGACCTCTGAGGGTGAAAAACTGTTTTTT. Translating it yields CASSSLTSEGEKLFF. The V gene is TRBV6-6, the J gene TRBJ1-4, with D unclear. CDR1 and CDR2 from the germline V gene are MNHNY and SVGAGI (reference sequence). Trimming took off 4 bases at V and 7 bases at J, with 16 bases between the two ends. CDR3 length: 15 residues.

The CDR3 protein is CASSPQTGGNQPQHF. The DNA of the CDR3 is TGTGCCAGCTCACCTCAGACAGGGGGCAATCAGCCCCAGCATTTT. The chain has TRBV18 and TRBJ1-5; TRBD1 aligns across 8 bases. From germline, CDR1 is KGHSH and CDR2 LQKENI. V lost 3 bases to trimming and J lost 2 bases; unmatched junction nucleotides: 3. CDR3 length equals 15 residues.

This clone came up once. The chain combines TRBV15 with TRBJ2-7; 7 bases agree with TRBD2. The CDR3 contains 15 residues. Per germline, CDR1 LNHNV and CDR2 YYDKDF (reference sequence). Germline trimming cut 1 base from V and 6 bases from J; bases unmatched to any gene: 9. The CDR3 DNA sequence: TGTGCCACCAGCAGAGGCAGCGGGGAAACAAGCGAGCAGTACTTC. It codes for CATSRGSGETSEQYF.

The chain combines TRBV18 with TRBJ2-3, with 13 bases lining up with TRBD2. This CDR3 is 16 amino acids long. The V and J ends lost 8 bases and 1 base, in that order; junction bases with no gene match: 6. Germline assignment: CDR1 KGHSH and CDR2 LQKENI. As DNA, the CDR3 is TGTGCCAGCACATCTGGACTAGCGGGGGGCACAGATACGCAGTATTTT. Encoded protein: CASTSGLAGGTDTQYF.

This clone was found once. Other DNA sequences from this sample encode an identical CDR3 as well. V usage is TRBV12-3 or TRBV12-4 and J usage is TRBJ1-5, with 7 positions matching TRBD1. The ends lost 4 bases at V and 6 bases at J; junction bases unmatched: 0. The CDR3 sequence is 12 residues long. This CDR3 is CASSYRGQPQHF. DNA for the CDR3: TGTGCCAGCAGTTACAGGGGTCAGCCCCAGCATTTT.

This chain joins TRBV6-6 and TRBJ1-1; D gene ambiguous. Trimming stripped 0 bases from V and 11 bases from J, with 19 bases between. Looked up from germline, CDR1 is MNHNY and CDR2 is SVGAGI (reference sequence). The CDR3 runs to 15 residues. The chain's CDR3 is CASSYSRPASFGAFF. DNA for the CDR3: TGTGCCAGCAGTTACTCGAGGCCAGCATCCTTCGGGGCTTTCTTT.

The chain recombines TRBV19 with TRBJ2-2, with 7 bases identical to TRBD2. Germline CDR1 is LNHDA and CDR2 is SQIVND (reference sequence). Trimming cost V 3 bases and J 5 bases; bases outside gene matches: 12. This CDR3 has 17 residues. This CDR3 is CASSIFGGSLLTGELFF. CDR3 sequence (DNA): TGTGCCAGTAGTATTTTTGGCGGGAGCCTATTGACCGGGGAGCTGTTTTTT.

DNA for the CDR3: TGTGCCAGCAGCCGGGGACAGGGAAATCAGCCCCAGCATTTT. Its protein product is CASSRGQGNQPQHF. The rearrangement joins TRBV5-4 to TRBJ1-5, with 9 positions matching TRBD1. V shed 4 bases, J shed 4 bases, and the junction held 3 bases outside the gene matches. The CDR3 extends over 14 amino acids. Germline-derived CDR1 and CDR2 are SGHNT and YYREEE (reference sequence). The full variable domain, with the rest looked up from reference TRBV5-4 and TRBJ1-5, is ETGVTQSPTHLIKTRGQQVTLRCSSQSGHNTVSWYQQALGQGPQFIFQYYREEENGRGNFPPRFSGLQFPNYSSELNVNALELDDSALYLCASSRGQGNQPQHFGDGTRLSIL.

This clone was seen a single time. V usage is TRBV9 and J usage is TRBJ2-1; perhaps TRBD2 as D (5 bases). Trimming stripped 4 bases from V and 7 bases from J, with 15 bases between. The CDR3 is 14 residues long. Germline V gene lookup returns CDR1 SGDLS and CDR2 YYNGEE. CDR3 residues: CASSPRLAWNEQFF. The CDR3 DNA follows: TGTGCCAGCAGCCCACGTCTAGCATGGAATGAGCAGTTCTTC.

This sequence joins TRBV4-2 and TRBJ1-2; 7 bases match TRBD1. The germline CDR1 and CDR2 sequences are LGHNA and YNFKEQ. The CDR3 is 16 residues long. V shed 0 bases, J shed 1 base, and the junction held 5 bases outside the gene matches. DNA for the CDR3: TGTGCCAGCAGCCAAGATCGGGGGACAGTTAACTATGGCTACACCTTC. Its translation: CASSQDRGTVNYGYTF.

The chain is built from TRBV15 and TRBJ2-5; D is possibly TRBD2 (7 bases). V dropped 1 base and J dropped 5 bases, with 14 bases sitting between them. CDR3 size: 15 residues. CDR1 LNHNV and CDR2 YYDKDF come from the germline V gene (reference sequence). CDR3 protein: CATSRAGRGLETQYF. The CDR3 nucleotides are TGTGCCACCAGCAGAGCCGGGCGGGGGCTGGAGACCCAGTACTTC.

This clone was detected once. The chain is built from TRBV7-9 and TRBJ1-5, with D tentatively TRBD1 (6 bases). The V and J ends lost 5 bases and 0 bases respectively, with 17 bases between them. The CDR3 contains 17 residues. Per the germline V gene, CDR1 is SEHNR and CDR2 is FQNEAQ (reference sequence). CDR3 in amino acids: CASSLTNRQDSNQPQHF. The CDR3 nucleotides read TGTGCCAGCAGCCTGACGAACAGACAGGATAGCAATCAGCCCCAGCATTTT.